This TCR beta chain is from a study of cytomegalovirus exposure and HLA in healthy donors. Study-wide results and caveats: As a later analysis revealed, most CMV-associated TCR beta chains appeared HLA-restricted.

Note on this clone: What it binds is not known.

With 5 bases clipped from V and 8 bases from J, the junction kept 3 bases outside the gene matches. Germline V lookup: CDR1 SQVTM, CDR2 ANQGSEA. The CDR3 contains 11 residues. The PCR used 60 Vbeta and 13 Jbeta primers. Clones were sequenced by immunoSEQ multiplex PCR, and TCRdb holds only the in-frame ones, with some missing. The top ten hold around 3.3% of the sample, which has some 190,000 clones, roughly 81% seen once. Sequencing was done on a sample of PBMCs. The source of this sequence is a woman aged 25-40 years in good health and CMV-seropositive. The rearrangement links TRBV29-1 to TRBJ1-2, with TRBD1 matching over 9 bases. CDR3 protein: CSVYRGQGYTF. The CDR3, as DNA: TGCAGCGTTTACAGGGGGCAGGGCTACACCTTC.